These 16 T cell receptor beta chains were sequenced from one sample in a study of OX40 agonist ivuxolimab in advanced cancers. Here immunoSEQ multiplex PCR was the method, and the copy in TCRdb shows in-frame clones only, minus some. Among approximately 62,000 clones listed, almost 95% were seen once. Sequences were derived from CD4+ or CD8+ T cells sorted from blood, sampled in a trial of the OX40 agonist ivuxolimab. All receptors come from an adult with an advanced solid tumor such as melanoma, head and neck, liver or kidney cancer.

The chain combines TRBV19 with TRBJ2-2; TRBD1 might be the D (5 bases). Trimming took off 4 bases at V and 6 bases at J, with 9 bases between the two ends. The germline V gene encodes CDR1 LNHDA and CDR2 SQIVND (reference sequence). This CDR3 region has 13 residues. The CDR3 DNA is TGTGCCAGTAGTACAATCAGGGCCGGGGAGCTGTTTTTT. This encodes CASSTIRAGELFF.

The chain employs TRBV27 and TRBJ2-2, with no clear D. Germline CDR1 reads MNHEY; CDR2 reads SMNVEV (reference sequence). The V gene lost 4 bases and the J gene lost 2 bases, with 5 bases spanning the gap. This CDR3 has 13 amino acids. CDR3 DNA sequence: TGTGCCAGCAGTTCAGGAAACACCGGGGAGCTGTTTTTT. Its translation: CASSSGNTGELFF.

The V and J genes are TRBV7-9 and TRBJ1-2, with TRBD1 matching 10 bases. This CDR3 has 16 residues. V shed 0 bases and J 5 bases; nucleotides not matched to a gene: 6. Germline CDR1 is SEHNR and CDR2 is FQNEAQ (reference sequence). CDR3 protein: CASSLAPGQGSYGYTF. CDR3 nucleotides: TGTGCCAGCAGCTTAGCCCCGGGACAGGGGTCATATGGCTACACCTTC.

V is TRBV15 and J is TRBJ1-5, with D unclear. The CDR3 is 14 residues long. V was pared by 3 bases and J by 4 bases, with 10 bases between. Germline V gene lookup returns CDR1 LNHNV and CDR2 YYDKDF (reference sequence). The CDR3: CATSSASSNQPQHF. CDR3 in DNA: TGTGCCACCAGCAGCGCGTCCTCAAATCAGCCCCAGCATTTT.

CDR3 DNA: TGTGCCAGCAGACGACCTGGGTTCGAGCAGTTCTTC. As protein: CASRRPGFEQFF. The chain couples TRBV27 to TRBJ2-1; D gene uncertain. Germline V gives CDR1 MNHEY, CDR2 SMNVEV (reference sequence). V was clipped by 6 bases and J by 10 bases, with 13 bases between them. The CDR3 runs to 12 residues.

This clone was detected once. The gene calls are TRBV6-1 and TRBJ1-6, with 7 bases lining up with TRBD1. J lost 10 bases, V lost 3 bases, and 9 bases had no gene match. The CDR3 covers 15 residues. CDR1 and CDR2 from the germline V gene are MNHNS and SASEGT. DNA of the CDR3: TGTGCCAGCAGTGACTACAGGGGCTCGGGATCACCCCTCCACTTT. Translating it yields CASSDYRGSGSPLHF.

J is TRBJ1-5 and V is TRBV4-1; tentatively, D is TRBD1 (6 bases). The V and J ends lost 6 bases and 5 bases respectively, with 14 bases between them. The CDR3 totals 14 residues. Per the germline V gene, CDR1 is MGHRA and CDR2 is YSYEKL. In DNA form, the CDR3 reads TGCGCCAGCAGGGGGGCCACCGGGGATCAGCCCCAGCATTTT. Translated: CASRGATGDQPQHF.

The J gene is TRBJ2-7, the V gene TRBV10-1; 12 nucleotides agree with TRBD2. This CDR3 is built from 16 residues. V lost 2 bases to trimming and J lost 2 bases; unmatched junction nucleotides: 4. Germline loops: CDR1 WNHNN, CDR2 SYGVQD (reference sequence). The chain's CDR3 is CASSEGLAGPAYEQYF. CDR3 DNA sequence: TGCGCCAGCAGTGAGGGACTAGCGGGACCAGCCTACGAGCAGTACTTC.

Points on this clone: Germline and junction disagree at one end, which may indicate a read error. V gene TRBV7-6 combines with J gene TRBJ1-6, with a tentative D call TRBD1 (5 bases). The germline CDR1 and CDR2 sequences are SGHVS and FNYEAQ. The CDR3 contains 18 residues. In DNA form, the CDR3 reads TGTGCCAGCAGCTTAGAACCCCCACAGGTTAAAGGGAATTCTCCCCTCCACTTT. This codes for CASSLEPPQVKGNSPLHF.

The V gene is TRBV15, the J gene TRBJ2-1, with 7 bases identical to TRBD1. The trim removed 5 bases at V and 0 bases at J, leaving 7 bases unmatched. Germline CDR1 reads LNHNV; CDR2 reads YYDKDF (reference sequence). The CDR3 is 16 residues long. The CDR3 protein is CATSALGQSSYNEQFF. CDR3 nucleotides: TGTGCCACCAGCGCCTTGGGACAGAGCTCCTACAATGAGCAGTTCTTC.

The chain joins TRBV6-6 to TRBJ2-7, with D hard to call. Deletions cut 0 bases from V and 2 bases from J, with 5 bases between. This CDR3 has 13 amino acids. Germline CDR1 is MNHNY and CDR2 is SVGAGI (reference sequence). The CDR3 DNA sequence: TGTGCCAGCAGTTACTCGAGAGCCTACGAGCAGTACTTC. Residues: CASSYSRAYEQYF.

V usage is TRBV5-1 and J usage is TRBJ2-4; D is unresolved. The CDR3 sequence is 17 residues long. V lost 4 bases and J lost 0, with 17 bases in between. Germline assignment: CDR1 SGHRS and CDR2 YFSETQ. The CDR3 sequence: CASSPLGASPAKNIQYF. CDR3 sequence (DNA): TGCGCCAGCAGCCCCCTTGGCGCATCCCCAGCCAAAAACATTCAGTACTTC.

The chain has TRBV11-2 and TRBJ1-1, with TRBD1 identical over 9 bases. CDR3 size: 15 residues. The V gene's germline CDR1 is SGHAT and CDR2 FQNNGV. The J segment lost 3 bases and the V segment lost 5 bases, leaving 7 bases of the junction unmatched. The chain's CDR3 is CASSPPRTGDTEAFF. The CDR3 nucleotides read TGTGCCAGCAGCCCCCCCCGGACAGGGGACACTGAAGCTTTCTTT.

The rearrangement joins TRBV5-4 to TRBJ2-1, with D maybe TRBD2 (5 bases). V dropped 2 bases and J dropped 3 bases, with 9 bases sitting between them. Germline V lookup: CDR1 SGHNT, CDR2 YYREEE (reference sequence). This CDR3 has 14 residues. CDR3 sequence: CASSFSGSYNEQFF. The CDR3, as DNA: TGTGCCAGCAGCTTCTCGGGGAGCTACAATGAGCAGTTCTTC.

As DNA, the CDR3 is TGTGCCATCAGTGAGTCGGACAATGAGCAGTTCTTC. Translated, it gives CAISESDNEQFF. The rearrangement uses TRBV10-3 and TRBJ2-1; D ambiguous. The ends were cut back, 0 bases at V and 5 bases at J, with 2 bases in the middle. CDR3 length: 12 residues. Germline loops: CDR1 ENHRY, CDR2 SYGVKD.

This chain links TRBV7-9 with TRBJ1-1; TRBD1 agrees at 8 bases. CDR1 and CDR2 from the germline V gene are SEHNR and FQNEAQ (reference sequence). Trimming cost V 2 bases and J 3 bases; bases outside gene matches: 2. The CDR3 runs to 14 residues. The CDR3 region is CASSLQGADTEAFF. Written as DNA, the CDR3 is TGTGCCAGCAGCTTACAGGGGGCCGACACTGAAGCTTTCTTT.